The sequence of this T cell receptor beta chain was determined in a study of blood T cells in healthy people across ages. Whole-study context: About one barcoded beta molecule was captured per two T cells (by template switching). Notes on the study in general: The percentage of naive T cells correlated strongly with TCR beta diversity.

About this clonotype: Its antigen is as yet unknown. A much larger clone lies a single base off, so this may be a read error.

Each sample gave at least 6 million isolated PBMCs. This CDR3 spans 15 amino acids. CDR1 and CDR2 from the germline V gene are SGHVS and FQNEAQ. A sample-barcoded 5' primer and a J-beta primer mix were used in a second PCR of roughly 7 to 11 cycles. A tag from a template-switch adaptor with 12 random nucleotides marked each cDNA molecule. TCRdb fed the 5' RACE reads into MiXCR, producing one record per CDR3 protein. The table records around 650,000 distinct CDR3 sequences, 32% of them present only once. This receptor was obtained from a woman of 80 years or more in good health. The chain joins TRBV7-8 to TRBJ2-5; D could derive from TRBD1 or TRBD2 (5 bases each). The end of the DNA fits TRBJ2-7 better, so the J call may be wrong. Sequencing was performed on blood. Here the CDR3 reads CASSLRRGRGSEQYF. For the CDR3, the DNA is TGTGCCAGCAGCCTCCGACGGGGCCGAGGGAGCGAGCAGTACTTC.